This T cell receptor (beta chain) emerged from a study of cytomegalovirus exposure and HLA in healthy donors (TCRdb year 2017). A note on the overall study: In an earlier analysis of several hundred of the donors, 276 Gb of sequence data and 95 million to 130 million unique TCR beta sequences from 150 million to 200 million T cells were reported. HLA typing covered class I and class II loci at four-digit resolution. To study patterns of TCR occurrence, a later analysis re-analyzed previously published TCR beta repertoires from 500 to 850 donors and added high-resolution HLA genotyping. The later analysis used no new phenotypic data to find candidate immune exposures, relying instead on TCR beta sequences and their occurrence across donors. The study profiled the T cell repertoires of hundreds of subjects by immunosequencing and related them to cytomegalovirus serostatus. Among the roughly 380 genotyped donors, 75% to 90% belonged to the genetic ancestry cluster associated with self-reported Caucasian donors. Genome-wide SNP genotypes for about three fifths of the 666 donors were used in a later genetic analysis, which treated that subset as a discovery cohort. All discovery cohort repertoires had been generated using a single sequencing platform. An early release covering approximately 600 HLA-typed donors comprised around 300 gigabases of sequencing data and tens of millions of unique TCR sequences. Because of strong linkage in the cohort, a few DR-DQ haplotypes were treated as single units for association and clustering. The study was designed to test whether signatures of past pathogen exposure could be identified by cataloging public T cell receptors. To decide whether each TCR beta V gene segment behaved as functional or pseudogenic, an earlier analysis of approximately 590 of the donors relied on high-throughput TCR beta sequencing. To predict cytomegalovirus infection status, the study combined high-throughput TCR immunosequencing, statistical association of individual TCRs with disease status, and machine learning. Across approximately 400 genotyped donors of the cohort, an average of 235,054 unique TCR beta nucleotide sequences per donor were sequenced, and roughly 20% of those sequences were non-productive. The number of typed donors differed by locus: about 620-640 for A, B, C, DRB1 and DQB1; roughly 510 for DQA1; approximately 610 for DPA1; and roughly 470 for DPB1. Besides the first cohort of approximately 670 subjects, a separate validation cohort made up of 90 to 150 different subjects was used. Donor age, sex, ethnicity and CMV serostatus were compiled alongside the repertoire data. General findings and caveats noted by the study authors: A later analysis found that most CMV-associated TCR beta chains appeared HLA-restricted, with HLA associations seemingly driven largely by CMV exposure. In a later genetic analysis, a missense DCLRE1C variant was associated with V-gene and J-gene trimming of TCR beta chains, and the association was replicated in an independent cohort. The cohort was sequenced for TCR beta chains only, and without alpha or paired-chain data the features that could be detected were limited. In a later analysis, 16,951 TCR beta sequences were associated with specific HLA alleles at a false discovery rate of 0.05. HLA typing was unavailable for some donors at each locus, so association tests used only the typed subset. When HLA alleles, especially DR and DQ, strongly co-occurred, attributing TCR associations to individual alleles was difficult. Correlated functional status among segregating V segments might be attributable to linkage disequilibrium, but an unknown experimental factor could not be ruled out. In a later analysis, the rate of TCR association differed among HLA loci, with DRB1 alleles having the most associated TCRs and HLA-C alleles having the fewest. In a later analysis, HLA-associated TCR beta chains were found to be more clonally expanded and to have lower generation probabilities than equally common non-associated chains. A later analysis reported that several top co-occurrence clusters appeared linked to parvovirus B19, influenza, CMV and Epstein-Barr virus. A cluster of highly shared sequence variants was judged likely to represent a technical artifact of the sequencing pipeline. Presence/absence analyses assumed roughly uniform sequencing depth across donors, an assumption that may not hold. Three of the identified cytomegalovirus-associated TCR beta chains were confirmed in vitro to be specific for cytomegalovirus antigens. Immune exposure information for the cohort was limited to CMV serostatus. Because counts were too low, about 15 rarely observed V segments, including chromosome 9 orphons, were left out of the earlier analysis of some 640 of the donors. The study gave a list of 150 to 200 TCR beta chains associated with cytomegalovirus. Across donors, most TCR sequences were observed very rarely, whereas some public TCRs were present in many individuals. The authors suggested that the approach could potentially be generalized to other disease states and immunological phenotypes. A further reported finding was that TCR beta sequences accurately predicted the HLA-A and HLA-B alleles for most subjects in the first cohort. Cytomegalovirus status was reported to be diagnosed by the classifier with high specificity and sensitivity in both the original and validation cohorts. According to a later genetic analysis, donors in an Asian-associated ancestry cluster had fewer N-insertions in productive TCRs than the approximately 630-donor mean. In an earlier analysis of about 600 of the donors, most TCR beta V segments appeared in productive rearrangements about 90% or about 30% of the time, broadly matching IMGT annotations. Because the 87-base-pair reads could not distinguish some IMGT-functional V segments, including TRBV6-2 and TRBV6-3, those segments were excluded.

V is reduced by 0 bases and J by 4 bases, leaving a spacing of 4 bases between them. CDR1 is given as MNHEY and CDR2 as SMNVEV, both from the germline V gene (reference sequence). The CDR3 sequence holds 13 residues, the cysteine and phenylalanine included. Just the 39-base CDR3 DNA is kept, in frame starting at base 1. Library preparation employed the immunoSEQ multiplex PCR assay. For the multiplex PCR, a mixture combining 60 forward primers for TCR Vbeta segments and 13 reverse primers for TCR Jbeta segments was used. A multiplex PCR assay on genomic DNA amplified the CDR3 region of rearranged TCR beta genes. Amplified TCR beta libraries were sequenced as 87-base-pair reads on the Illumina HiSeq System. The published analysis was carried out like this. A later analysis tallied roughly 76 million unique TCR beta chains across the 700 or so repertoires, and approximately 9.9 million of those chains were shared by two or more donors. To remove PCR and sequencing errors, raw reads were error-corrected and collapsed into unique sequences using a nearest-neighbor algorithm that merged closely related sequences. To assign V, D and J gene segments, CDR3 sequences were aligned to IMGT reference sequences. For a sequence to be retained, a match of at least six nucleotides was required to both a V gene segment and a J gene segment. Rearrangements were classified as productive when the CDR3 lacked stop codons and remained in frame with V and J, and all other rearrangements were classified as non-productive. Following IMGT convention, CDR3 was defined as the stretch from the second conserved V-encoded cysteine up to the conserved J-encoded phenylalanine. Sequences without an unambiguous match to a single V gene segment were excluded from the earlier analysis of about 600 of the donors. An earlier analysis of approximately 590 of the donors called V segments functional above 56.7% productive rearrangements and segregating when the between-donor standard deviation exceeded 5%. A statistical classification framework was built for diagnosing cytomegalovirus status from the catalog of TCR beta chain sequences. In a later analysis, V and J genes were assigned by comparing TCR nucleotide sequences against IMGT/GENE-DB human TR gene sequences. Using the TCRdist pipeline, a later analysis assigned CDR3 sequences along with most-parsimonious VDJ recombination scenarios. In a later analysis, each TCR beta chain was defined by its CDR3 amino acid sequence together with its V-gene family, and reads lacking a unique V-gene family were excluded. A later analysis removed 550 to 700 highly shared, low-generation-probability nucleotide sequences to deal with suspected cross-contamination and a sequencing artifact. A later analysis calculated a clonal expansion index for each public chain from normalized within-repertoire ranks of inferred template counts. In a later analysis, generation probabilities were computed using a VDJ recombination model fitted to out-of-frame rearrangements, and the results were checked against IGoR. In a later analysis, hypergeometric tests were used to score TCR-TCR, TCR-HLA and TCR-CMV co-occurrence, with a repertoire-size bias correction applied to TCR pairs. A later analysis estimated false discovery rates by permuting HLA or CMV assignments 20 times. In a later analysis, co-occurring TCRs were grouped using DBSCAN, with TCRdist sequence similarity added in when clustering inside HLA-allele-positive subsets. For co-occurrence clustering, repertoires with fewer than 30,000 or more than 120,000 public chains were excluded, along with 5 or 6 repertoires with anomalous nucleotide sharing. As stored in TCRdb, this immuneACCESS dataset retains in-frame rearrangements with V and J assigned. A fraction of the clones does not appear; measured against another copy, unresolved V genes explain less than half of the discrepancy, and the remainder lacks a known reason. The V and J calls and the clone size are those of that table, but D and trimming were determined from the DNA. The sample records some 130,000 clones, roughly 65% of which are singletons. Together, the top ten hold approximately 9.1% of the sample.

The cohort comprised some 730 healthy bone marrow donors. At the time of sampling, every cohort member was nominally healthy, though immune exposures that went unrecorded were likely present. The donor tested CMV seropositive and was one of the 289 seropositive cohort members. A peripheral blood sample was provided by each donor, and peripheral blood mononuclear cells were used for TCR beta sequencing. The Qiagen DNeasy Blood Extraction Kit was used to extract genomic DNA from the blood cell samples. Note on this clone: Its antigen specificity is not known. No qualities accompany the bases; no much larger clone lies one base away.

The TCR sequence derives from a man in his forties in good health and CMV-seropositive. The rearranged segments are TRBV27 and TRBJ2-1, with the D gene call left open. The material sequenced was PBMCs. The DNA reads as follows: TGTGCCAGCAGTTTATCGGAGTACAATGAGCAGTTCTTC. Its protein is CASSLSEYNEQFF.